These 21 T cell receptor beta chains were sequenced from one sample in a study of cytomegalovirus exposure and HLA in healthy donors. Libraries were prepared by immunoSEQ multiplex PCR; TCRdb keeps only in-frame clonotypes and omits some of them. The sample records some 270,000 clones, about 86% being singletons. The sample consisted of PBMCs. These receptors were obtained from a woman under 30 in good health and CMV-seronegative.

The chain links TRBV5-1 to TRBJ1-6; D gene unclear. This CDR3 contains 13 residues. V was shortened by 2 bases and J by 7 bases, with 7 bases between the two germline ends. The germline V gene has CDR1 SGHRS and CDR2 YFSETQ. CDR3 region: CASSLSANSPLHF. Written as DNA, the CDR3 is TGCGCCAGCAGCTTAAGCGCCAATTCACCCCTCCACTTT. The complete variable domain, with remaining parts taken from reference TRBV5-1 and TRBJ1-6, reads KAGVTQTPRYLIKTRGQQVTLSCSPISGHRSVSWYQQTPGQGLQFLFEYFSETQRNKGNFPGRFSGRQFSNSRSEMNVSTLELGDSALYLCASSLSANSPLHFGNGTRLTVT.

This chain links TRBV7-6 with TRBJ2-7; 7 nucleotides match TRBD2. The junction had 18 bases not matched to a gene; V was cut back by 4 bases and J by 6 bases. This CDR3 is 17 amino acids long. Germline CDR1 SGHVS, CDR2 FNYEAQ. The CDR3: CASSSSNHRAGGIEQYF. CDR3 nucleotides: TGTGCCAGCAGCTCCTCTAACCACCGGGCCGGGGGGATCGAGCAGTACTTC. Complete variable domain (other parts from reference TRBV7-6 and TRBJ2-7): GAGVSQSPRYKVTKRGQDVALRCDPISGHVSLYWYRQALGQGPEFLTYFNYEAQQDKSGLPNDRFSAERPEGSISTLTIQRTEQRDSAMYRCASSSSNHRAGGIEQYFGPGTRLTVT.

The CDR3 spells CASSFRTSVNEQFF. The CDR3 DNA sequence: TGTGCCAGCAGCTTTCGGACTAGCGTCAATGAGCAGTTCTTC. V and J are TRBV5-5 and TRBJ2-1; 9 bases match TRBD2. With 2 bases clipped from V and 6 bases from J, the junction kept 3 bases outside the gene matches. This CDR3 is built from 14 residues. The germline gives CDR1 SGHKS, CDR2 YYEKEE (reference sequence).

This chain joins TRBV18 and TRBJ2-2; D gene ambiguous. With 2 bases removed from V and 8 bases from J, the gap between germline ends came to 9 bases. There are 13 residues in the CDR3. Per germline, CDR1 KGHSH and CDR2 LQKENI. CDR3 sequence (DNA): TGTGCCAGCTCACCATACAGTACTGGGGAGCTGTTTTTT. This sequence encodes CASSPYSTGELFF.

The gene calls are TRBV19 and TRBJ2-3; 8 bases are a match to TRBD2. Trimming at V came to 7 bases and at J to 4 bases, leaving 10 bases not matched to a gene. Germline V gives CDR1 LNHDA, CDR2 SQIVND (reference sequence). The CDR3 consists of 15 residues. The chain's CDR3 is CASTPRSGGSDTQYF. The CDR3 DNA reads TGTGCCAGTACCCCGAGATCGGGAGGGTCAGATACGCAGTATTTT. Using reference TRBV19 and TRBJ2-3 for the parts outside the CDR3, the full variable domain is DGGITQSPKYLFRKEGQNVTLSCEQNLNHDAMYWYRQDPGQGLRLIYYSQIVNDFQKGDIAEGYSVSREKKESFPLTVTSAQKNPTAFYLCASTPRSGGSDTQYFGPGTRLTVL.

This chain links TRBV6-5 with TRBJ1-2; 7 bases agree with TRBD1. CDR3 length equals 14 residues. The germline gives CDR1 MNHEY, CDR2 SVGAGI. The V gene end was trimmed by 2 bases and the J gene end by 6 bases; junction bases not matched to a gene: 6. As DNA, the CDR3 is TGTGCCAGCAGTTACGGCACGGGACAGCATGGCTACACCTTC. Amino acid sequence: CASSYGTGQHGYTF.

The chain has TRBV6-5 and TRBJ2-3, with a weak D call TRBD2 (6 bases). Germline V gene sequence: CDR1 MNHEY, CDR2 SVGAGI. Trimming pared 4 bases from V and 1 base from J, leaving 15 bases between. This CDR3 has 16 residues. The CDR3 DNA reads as TGTGCCAGCAGTTTCCCCGGGCGGGGTGGCACAGATACGCAGTATTTT. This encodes CASSFPGRGGTDTQYF.

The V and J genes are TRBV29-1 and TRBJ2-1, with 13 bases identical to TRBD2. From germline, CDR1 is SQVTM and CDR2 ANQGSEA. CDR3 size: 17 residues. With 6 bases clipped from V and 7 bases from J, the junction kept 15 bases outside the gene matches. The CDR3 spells CSVFGLAGEGRENEQFF. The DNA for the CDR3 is TGCAGCGTGTTTGGACTAGCGGGAGAAGGGAGGGAAAATGAGCAGTTCTTC.

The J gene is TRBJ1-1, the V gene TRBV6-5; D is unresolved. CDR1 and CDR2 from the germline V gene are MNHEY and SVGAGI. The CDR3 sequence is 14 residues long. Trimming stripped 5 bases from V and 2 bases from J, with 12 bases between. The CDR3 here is CASSPFTYNTEAFF. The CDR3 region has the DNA TGTGCCAGCAGTCCATTTACCTACAACACTGAAGCTTTCTTT.

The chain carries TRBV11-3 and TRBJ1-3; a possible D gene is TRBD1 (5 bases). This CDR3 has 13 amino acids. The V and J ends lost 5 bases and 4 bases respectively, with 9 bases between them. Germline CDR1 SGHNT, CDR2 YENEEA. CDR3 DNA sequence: TGTGCCAGCAGCCCGAAGGGGGGAAACACCATATATTTT. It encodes CASSPKGGNTIYF.

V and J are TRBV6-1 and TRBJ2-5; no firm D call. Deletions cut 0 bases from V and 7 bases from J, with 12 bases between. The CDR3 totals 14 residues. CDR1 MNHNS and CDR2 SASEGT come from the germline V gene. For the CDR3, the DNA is TGTGCCAGCAGTGAAGCTCTAGGCCTAGGGACCCAGTACTTC. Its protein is CASSEALGLGTQYF.

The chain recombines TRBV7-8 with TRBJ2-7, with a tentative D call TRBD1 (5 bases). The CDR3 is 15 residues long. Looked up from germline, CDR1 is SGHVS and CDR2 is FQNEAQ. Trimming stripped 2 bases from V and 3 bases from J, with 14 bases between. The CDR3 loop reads CASSLRRTFFYEQYF. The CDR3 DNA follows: TGTGCCAGCAGCTTAAGGCGGACATTCTTCTACGAGCAGTACTTC.

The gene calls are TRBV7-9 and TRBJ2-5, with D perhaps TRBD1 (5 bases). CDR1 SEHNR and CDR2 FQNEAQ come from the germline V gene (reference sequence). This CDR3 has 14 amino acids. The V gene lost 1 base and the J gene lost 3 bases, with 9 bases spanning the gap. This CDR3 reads CASSLGAGKETQYF. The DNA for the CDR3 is TGTGCCAGCAGCTTAGGGGCAGGGAAAGAGACCCAGTACTTC.

The CDR3 region is CAILSPRVGQETQYF. CDR3 nucleotide sequence: TGTGCCATCCTCTCCCCGAGGGTGGGTCAAGAGACCCAGTACTTC. V and J are TRBV28 and TRBJ2-5; tentative D call: TRBD2 (5 bases). Germline CDR1 and CDR2: MDHEN and SYDVKM. This CDR3 has 15 amino acids. V was shortened by 10 bases and J by 2 bases, with 20 bases between the two germline ends.

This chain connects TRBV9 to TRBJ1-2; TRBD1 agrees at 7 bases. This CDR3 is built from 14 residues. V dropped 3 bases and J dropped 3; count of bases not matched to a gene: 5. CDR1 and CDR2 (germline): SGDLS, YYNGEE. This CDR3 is CASSDGTAYYGYTF. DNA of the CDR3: TGTGCCAGCAGCGACGGGACAGCTTACTATGGCTACACCTTC.

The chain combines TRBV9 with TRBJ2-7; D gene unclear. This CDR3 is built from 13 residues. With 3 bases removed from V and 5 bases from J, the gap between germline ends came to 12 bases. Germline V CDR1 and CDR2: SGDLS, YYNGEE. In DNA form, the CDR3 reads TGTGCCAGCAGCGCGATGAGGTCGGACGAGCAGTACTTC. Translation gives CASSAMRSDEQYF.

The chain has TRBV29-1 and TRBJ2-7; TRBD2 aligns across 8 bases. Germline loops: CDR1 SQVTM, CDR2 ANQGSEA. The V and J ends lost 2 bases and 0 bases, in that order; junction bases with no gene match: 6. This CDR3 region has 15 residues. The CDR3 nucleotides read TGCAGCGTTGAAATTGCGGGGGGCCTCTCCTACGAGCAGTACTTC. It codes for CSVEIAGGLSYEQYF.

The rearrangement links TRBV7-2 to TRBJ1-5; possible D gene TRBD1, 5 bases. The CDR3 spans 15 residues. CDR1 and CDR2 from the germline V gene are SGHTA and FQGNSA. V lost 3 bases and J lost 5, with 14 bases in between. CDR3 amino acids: CASSLGQSDYQPQHF. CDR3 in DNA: TGTGCCAGCAGCTTGGGGCAGTCCGACTATCAGCCCCAGCATTTT.

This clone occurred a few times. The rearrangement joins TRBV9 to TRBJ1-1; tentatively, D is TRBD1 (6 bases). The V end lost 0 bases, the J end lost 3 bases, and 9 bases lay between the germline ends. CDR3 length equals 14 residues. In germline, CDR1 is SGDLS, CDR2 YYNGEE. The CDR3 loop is CASSVDRAHTEAFF. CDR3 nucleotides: TGTGCCAGCAGCGTAGACAGGGCTCACACTGAAGCTTTCTTT.

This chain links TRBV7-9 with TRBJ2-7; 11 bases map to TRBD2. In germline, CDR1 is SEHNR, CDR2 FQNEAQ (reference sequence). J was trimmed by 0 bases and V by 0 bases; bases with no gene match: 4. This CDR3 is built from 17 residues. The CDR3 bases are TGTGCCAGCAGCTTAGCTACTAGCGGGGGACGCTCCTACGAGCAGTACTTC. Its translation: CASSLATSGGRSYEQYF.

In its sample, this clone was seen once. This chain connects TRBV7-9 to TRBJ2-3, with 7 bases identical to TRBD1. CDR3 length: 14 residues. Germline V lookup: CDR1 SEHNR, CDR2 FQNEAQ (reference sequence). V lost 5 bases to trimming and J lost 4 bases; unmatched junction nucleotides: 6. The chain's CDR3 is CASSPRDSPDTQYF. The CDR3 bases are TGTGCCAGCAGCCCAAGGGACAGTCCAGATACGCAGTATTTT. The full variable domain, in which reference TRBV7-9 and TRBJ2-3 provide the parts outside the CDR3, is DTGVSQNPRHKITKRGQNVTFRCDPISEHNRLYWYRQTLGQGPEFLTYFQNEAQLEKSRLLSDRFSAERPKGSFSTLEIQRTEQGDSAMYLCASSPRDSPDTQYFGPGTRLTVL.